This T cell receptor (beta chain) came from a study of blood T cell repertoires in COVID-19. Study summary: Specimens from acute and convalescent COVID-19 originated in the United States, Italy and Spain. Sources were T cells, B-cell-depleted T cells, or PBMCs; the material itself was cDNA or gDNA.

Original handling: Quantification of nucleated cells was approximated via reference gene primer amplification. TCRdb's table, derived via immunoSEQ multiplex PCR, lists solely in-frame clones and lacks some. V and J calls and clone size come straight from that table; D and trimming were deduced from the DNA. This table holds 150,000 to 200,000 clones, 88% found once. CDR1 SGHTA and CDR2 FQGNSA come from the germline V gene. This CDR3 is 12 amino acids long. V was pared by 4 bases and J by 5 bases, with 8 bases between. The receptor was isolated from a human donor in a cohort sampled during active COVID-19. Sample: peripheral blood. This sequence joins TRBV7-2 and TRBJ2-5; D unresolved. CDR3 sequence reads: CASSSGRETQYF. The CDR3 DNA reads as TGTGCCAGCAGCTCCGGCAGGGAGACCCAGTACTTC.